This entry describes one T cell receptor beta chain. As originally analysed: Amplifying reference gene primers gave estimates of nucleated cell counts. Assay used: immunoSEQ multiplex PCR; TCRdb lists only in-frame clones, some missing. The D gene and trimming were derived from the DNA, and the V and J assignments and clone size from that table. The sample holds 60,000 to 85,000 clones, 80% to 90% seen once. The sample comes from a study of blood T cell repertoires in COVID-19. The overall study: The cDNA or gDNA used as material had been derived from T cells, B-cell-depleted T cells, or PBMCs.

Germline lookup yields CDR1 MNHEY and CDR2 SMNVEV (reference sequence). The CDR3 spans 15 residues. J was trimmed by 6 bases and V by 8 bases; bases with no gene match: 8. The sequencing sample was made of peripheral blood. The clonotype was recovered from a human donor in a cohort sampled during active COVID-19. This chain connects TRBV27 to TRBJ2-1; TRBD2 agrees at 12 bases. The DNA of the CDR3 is TGTGCCAGCCAAAGACCGGGACTAGCGGGCAATGAGCAGTTCTTC. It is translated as CASQRPGLAGNEQFF.